Below are 26 T cell receptor beta chains sequenced from a single sample in a study of ipilimumab plus nivolumab after autologous stem cell transplantation. The method was immunoSEQ multiplex PCR; TCRdb's version includes in-frame clones alone and lacks a portion of them. The sample lists roughly 16,000 clones, 80% to 85% seen once, with roughly 23% in the top ten. The specimen was PBMCs, collected in a trial of ipilimumab plus nivolumab as post-transplant consolidation. Receptor source: a male donor with diffuse large B-cell lymphoma.

This clone was seen only a few times. This chain uses TRBV6-5 with TRBJ2-7; D not certain. Trimming took 6 bases from V and 1 from J, leaving 10 bases between them. Germline CDR1 MNHEY, CDR2 SVGAGI. This CDR3 is built from 13 residues. The CDR3 loop reads CASRGVGSYEQYF. The DNA of the CDR3 is TGTGCCAGCAGGGGCGTGGGGTCCTACGAGCAGTACTTC.

This chain links TRBV29-1 with TRBJ1-5; D uncertain. V lost 4 bases and J lost 4, with 11 bases in between. The germline gives CDR1 SQVTM, CDR2 ANQGSEA. This CDR3 comprises 13 residues. The CDR3 spells CSVASGQNQPQHF. The CDR3 nucleotides are TGCAGCGTTGCCAGCGGTCAAAATCAGCCCCAGCATTTT.

The V call is TRBV6-1, the J call TRBJ1-2, with D maybe TRBD1 (5 bases). V gave up 10 bases and J gave up 4 bases, with 13 bases separating them. The CDR3 loop spans 12 amino acids. Per germline, CDR1 MNHNS and CDR2 SASEGT. CDR3 coding DNA: TGTGCCACCGTGGGGACGGGCTATGGCTACACCTTC. Amino acids: CATVGTGYGYTF.

V usage is TRBV9 and J usage is TRBJ1-1; no definite D call. Deletions cut 4 bases from V and 2 bases from J, with 12 bases between. Germline V gene lookup returns CDR1 SGDLS and CDR2 YYNGEE. This CDR3 spans 14 amino acids. The CDR3 region is CASSPSPENTEAFF. The CDR3, as DNA: TGTGCCAGCAGCCCGTCCCCAGAAAACACTGAAGCTTTCTTT.

J is TRBJ1-4 and V is TRBV18; tentative D call: TRBD1 (6 bases). The V end was cut by 2 bases, the J end by 8 bases, with 6 bases between. Germline V CDR1 and CDR2: KGHSH, LQKENI. CDR3 length: 12 residues. The CDR3 loop reads CASSPDREKLFF. The CDR3 nucleotides read TGTGCCAGCTCACCAGACAGGGAAAAACTGTTTTTT.

J is TRBJ1-3 and V is TRBV28; D might be TRBD1 (6 bases). V was cut by 8 bases and J by 3 bases, with 11 bases left in between. The CDR3 spans 13 residues. The germline CDR1 and CDR2 sequences are MDHEN and SYDVKM. CDR3 nucleotide sequence: TGTGCCAGCTTTCAGGGGCTTGGAAACACCATATATTTT. The encoded protein is CASFQGLGNTIYF.

V is TRBV2 and J is TRBJ2-7; unclear D gene. This CDR3 spans 14 amino acids. V lost 2 bases, J lost 0 bases, and 8 bases lay in between. Germline assignment: CDR1 SNHLY and CDR2 FYNNEI. The CDR3 region is CASSELGSSYEQYF. DNA of the CDR3: TGTGCCAGCAGTGAACTGGGCAGCTCCTACGAGCAGTACTTC.

The chain is built from TRBV5-8 and TRBJ2-2; D is unclear. The CDR3 contains 14 residues. Trimming left V 4 bases short and J 6 bases short, with 13 bases between. Germline-derived CDR1 and CDR2 are SGHTS and YDEGEE. CDR3 sequence (DNA): TGTGCCAGCAGCCGATGGACGGCCTCCGGGGAGCTGTTTTTT. Protein sequence: CASSRWTASGELFF.

In this sample, this clone turned up once. V usage is TRBV4-2 and J usage is TRBJ2-1; TRBD2 aligns across 9 bases. J gave up 5 bases and V 4 bases, and 15 bases lay outside the gene matches. Germline V lookup: CDR1 LGHNA, CDR2 YNFKEQ. The CDR3 contains 18 residues. The chain's CDR3 is CASSLPGVAGARHNEQFF. In DNA form, the CDR3 reads TGTGCCAGCAGCCTCCCCGGGGTAGCGGGGGCCCGCCACAATGAGCAGTTCTTC.

The chain is built from TRBV4-2 and TRBJ2-2; 9 bases fit TRBD2. V was clipped by 1 base and J by 1 base; unmatched bases: 1. Germline CDR1 and CDR2: LGHNA and YNFKEQ. The CDR3 runs to 16 residues. The CDR3 nucleotides are TGTGCCAGCAGCCAAGGACTAGCGGTGAACACCGGGGAGCTGTTTTTT. This codes for CASSQGLAVNTGELFF.

The count of this clone is one. The chain couples TRBV19 to TRBJ1-1; 9 bases fit TRBD1. Germline loops: CDR1 LNHDA, CDR2 SQIVND (reference sequence). Trimming took 5 bases from V and 5 from J; bases not matched to a gene: 9. The CDR3 totals 15 residues. The CDR3 reads CASSLQQGAWTEAFF. CDR3 in DNA: TGTGCCAGTAGTCTACAACAGGGGGCGTGGACTGAAGCTTTCTTT.

The J gene is TRBJ2-1, the V gene TRBV9; perhaps D is TRBD1 or TRBD2 (5 bases each). This CDR3 comprises 16 residues. V dropped 4 bases and J dropped 7 bases, with 21 bases sitting between them. CDR1 is SGDLS and CDR2 is YYNGEE in the germline V gene. CDR3 loop: CASSPSGTMRFNEQFF. The CDR3 DNA reads as TGTGCCAGCAGCCCATCGGGGACCATGAGGTTTAATGAGCAGTTCTTC. The variable domain in full, with the rest retrieved from reference TRBV9 and TRBJ2-1, is DSGVTQTPKHLITATGQRVTLRCSPRSGDLSVYWYQQSLDQGLQFLIQYYNGEERAKGNILERFSAQQFPDLHSELNLSSLELGDSALYFCASSPSGTMRFNEQFFGPGTRLTVL.

V is TRBV9 and J is TRBJ1-6, with a possible D match to TRBD1 (6 bases). This CDR3 is built from 14 residues. The germline V gene has CDR1 SGDLS and CDR2 YYNGEE. The germline V and J ends were trimmed by 4 bases and 8 bases, with 13 bases remaining between them. CDR3 DNA: TGTGCCAGCAGCCTCGGGGGCAGCCATTCACCCCTCCACTTT. This codes for CASSLGGSHSPLHF.

In DNA form, the CDR3 reads TGTGCCAGCAGCCCTACATACGAGCAGTACTTC. Its translation: CASSPTYEQYF. The chain joins TRBV28 to TRBJ2-5; D is unclear. The J call is doubtful: the DNA matches TRBJ2-7 better. Germline CDR1 MDHEN, CDR2 SYDVKM. CDR3 length: 11 amino acids.

CDR3 coding DNA: TGTGCCAGCAGCTTAAGGGCGCGGGGACAGGGAGAAAATGAGCAGTTCTTC. It encodes CASSLRARGQGENEQFF. This sequence joins TRBV7-3 and TRBJ2-1; 9 bases fit TRBD1. CDR1 is SGHTA, CDR2 FQGTGA, per germline. There are 17 residues in the CDR3. Germline trimming cut 1 base from V and 7 bases from J; bases unmatched to any gene: 11.

V and J are TRBV9 and TRBJ2-5; either TRBD1 or TRBD2 may supply D (5 bases each). This CDR3 region has 12 residues. Germline V gene sequence: CDR1 SGDLS, CDR2 YYNGEE. V gave up 3 bases and J gave up 7 bases, with 10 bases separating them. The chain's CDR3 is CASSAPRGTQYF. The CDR3 DNA reads as TGTGCCAGCAGCGCTCCGAGGGGGACCCAGTACTTC.

CDR3 protein: CASRARQMGRYEQYF. CDR3 in DNA: TGTGCCAGCAGAGCTCGACAGATGGGGAGGTACGAGCAGTACTTC. This sequence joins TRBV6-5 and TRBJ2-7, with a weak D call TRBD2 (6 bases). The germline V and J ends were trimmed by 6 bases and 4 bases, with 19 bases remaining between them. CDR3 length equals 15 residues. Germline CDR1 MNHEY, CDR2 SVGAGI.

This clone was detected only once. The chain recombines TRBV28 with TRBJ1-3; the D gene is possibly TRBD1 (6 bases). CDR1 MDHEN and CDR2 SYDVKM come from the germline V gene. V lost 2 bases and J 0 bases, leaving 17 bases between the germline ends. This CDR3 contains 18 residues. This chain's CDR3 is CASSLTTGAVHSGNTIYF. CDR3 sequence (DNA): TGTGCCAGCAGTTTAACGACAGGTGCAGTCCACTCTGGAAACACCATATATTTT. Variable domain in full (rest from reference TRBV28 and TRBJ1-3): DVKVTQSSRYLVKRTGEKVFLECVQDMDHENMFWYRQDPGLGLRLIYFSYDVKMKEKGDIPEGYSVSREKKERFSLILESASTNQTSMYLCASSLTTGAVHSGNTIYFGEGSWLTVV.

J is TRBJ2-7 and V is TRBV5-6, with 13 positions matching TRBD2. From germline, CDR1 is SGHDT and CDR2 YYEEEE. The CDR3 contains 15 residues. V lost 4 bases to trimming and J lost 7 bases; unmatched junction nucleotides: 8. CDR3 sequence reads: CASSTRLAGGLEQYF. The CDR3 DNA is TGTGCCAGCAGCACCAGACTAGCGGGGGGTTTGGAGCAGTACTTC.

The chain links TRBV28 to TRBJ2-7; TRBD2 matches at 10 bases. Germline assignment: CDR1 MDHEN and CDR2 SYDVKM. V gave up 5 bases and J gave up 6 bases; unmatched junction bases: 13. The CDR3 is 16 amino acids. In DNA form, the CDR3 reads TGTGCCAGCAGTCCCCCCTTAGCGGGGGGCCAGGGCGAGCAGTACTTC. Translation: CASSPPLAGGQGEQYF.

The chain joins TRBV28 to TRBJ1-2; a possible D gene is TRBD1 (5 bases). CDR1 is MDHEN and CDR2 is SYDVKM in the germline V gene. This CDR3 has 13 residues. V was clipped by 5 bases and J by 3 bases, with 10 bases between them. The CDR3 here is CASSGRDHYGYTF. CDR3 DNA: TGTGCCAGCAGTGGCCGGGACCACTATGGCTACACCTTC.

Relative to its sample, this clone is medium-sized. The rearrangement joins TRBV6-6 to TRBJ2-1; TRBD2 matches at 9 bases. The J segment lost 6 bases and the V segment lost 5 bases, leaving 8 bases of the junction unmatched. CDR3 length: 15 amino acids. The germline gives CDR1 MNHNY, CDR2 SVGAGI (reference sequence). As DNA, the CDR3 is TGTGCCAGCAGTCCCGGGACTAGCAACGGCAATGAGCAGTTCTTC. It is translated as CASSPGTSNGNEQFF.

The rearrangement uses TRBV5-6 and TRBJ2-5; 7 nucleotides match TRBD1. Germline CDR1 reads SGHDT; CDR2 reads YYEEEE. The CDR3 has 13 residues. V was clipped by 6 bases and J by 4 bases; unmatched bases: 6. This CDR3 reads CASTPAGGETQYF. The CDR3, as DNA: TGTGCCAGCACCCCGGCAGGGGGAGAGACCCAGTACTTC.

The V call is TRBV28, the J call TRBJ1-2, with 7 positions matching TRBD1. Germline V gives CDR1 MDHEN, CDR2 SYDVKM. CDR3 length equals 13 residues. V lost 6 bases to trimming and J lost 3 bases; unmatched junction nucleotides: 4. The CDR3 protein is CASSSDRDYGYTF. CDR3 coding DNA: TGTGCCAGCAGCTCTGACAGGGACTATGGCTACACCTTC.

The CDR3 DNA follows: TGTGCCAGCAGCCCAGGGGGATTGAACACTGAAGCTTTCTTT. Its translation is CASSPGGLNTEAFF. The chain is built from TRBV28 and TRBJ1-1; 7 bases fit TRBD1. CDR3 length equals 14 residues. Trimming removed 6 bases from V and 0 bases from J; junction bases left unmatched: 4. Germline V gene sequence: CDR1 MDHEN, CDR2 SYDVKM.

The genes are TRBV19 and TRBJ2-2; D is unclear. This CDR3 is built from 14 residues. The germline CDR1 and CDR2 sequences are LNHDA and SQIVND (reference sequence). The germline V and J ends were trimmed by 0 bases and 4 bases, with 6 bases remaining between them. Here the CDR3 reads CASSIERLTGELFF. In DNA form, the CDR3 reads TGTGCCAGTAGTATAGAGAGGCTCACCGGGGAGCTGTTTTTT.